The 19 T cell receptor beta chains reported below all come from one sample, sequenced in a study of shared clonotypes between healthy human individuals. Clones were sequenced by immunoSEQ multiplex PCR, and TCRdb holds only the in-frame ones, with some missing. Here the sample spans about 680,000 clones, around 73% being singletons. The specimen was memory CD4+ T cells sorted from blood. Subset specified: CD45RA-negative fraction. The receptor source for this set is a woman aged 25-40 years in good health.

The CDR3 DNA reads as TGCAGCGTTGAAGGGACAGCCAACTTCGGCTACGAGCAGTACTTC. Translated, it gives CSVEGTANFGYEQYF. This chain links TRBV29-1 with TRBJ2-7, with TRBD1 as a possible D gene (6 bases). V lost 1 base, J lost 3 bases, and 16 bases lay in between. CDR1 is SQVTM, CDR2 ANQGSEA, per germline. CDR3 size: 15 residues.

The chain's CDR3 is CASSHNSVEQFF. The DNA for the CDR3 is TGTGCCAGCAGTCACAACTCGGTTGAGCAGTTCTTC. The gene calls are TRBV25-1 and TRBJ2-1; no definite D call. The CDR3 has 12 amino acids. Germline lookup yields CDR1 MGHDK and CDR2 SYGVNS. With 5 bases removed from V and 9 bases from J, the gap between germline ends came to 11 bases. Full variable domain (outside the CDR3, taken from reference TRBV25-1 and TRBJ2-1): EADIYQTPRYLVIGTGKKITLECSQTMGHDKMYWYQQDPGMELHLIHYSYGVNSTEKGDLSSESTVSRIRTEHFPLTLESARPSHTSQYLCASSHNSVEQFFGPGTRLTVL.

The CDR3 DNA reads TGTGCCAGTAGTAGACAGCGGGAGGACAAAAACATTCAGTACTTC. Its translation is CASSRQREDKNIQYF. The V call is TRBV19, the J call TRBJ2-4; 9 bases line up with TRBD2. Germline V gives CDR1 LNHDA, CDR2 SQIVND (reference sequence). The CDR3 consists of 15 residues. V lost 4 bases and J lost 3; bases outside the gene matches: 4. The full variable domain, in which reference TRBV19 and TRBJ2-4 provide the parts outside the CDR3, is DGGITQSPKYLFRKEGQNVTLSCEQNLNHDAMYWYRQDPGQGLRLIYYSQIVNDFQKGDIAEGYSVSREKKESFPLTVTSAQKNPTAFYLCASSRQREDKNIQYFGAGTRLSVL.

This chain joins TRBV29-1 and TRBJ1-1; D perhaps matches TRBD1 (6 bases). V lost 4 bases and J 3 bases, leaving 18 bases between the germline ends. Per germline, CDR1 SQVTM and CDR2 ANQGSEA. This CDR3 region has 15 residues. The CDR3 DNA is TGCAGCGTTGGGGGGGCCCCGAAGGTGCACACTGAAGCTTTCTTT. This translates into CSVGGAPKVHTEAFF. Supplemented by reference TRBV29-1 and TRBJ1-1, the full variable domain reads SAVISQKPSRDICQRGTSLTIQCQVDSQVTMMFWYRQQPGQSLTLIATANQGSEATYESGFVIDKFPISRPNLTFSTLTVSNMSPEDSSIYLCSVGGAPKVHTEAFFGQGTRLTVV.

This clone was seen a single time. This rearrangement joins TRBV6-5 to TRBJ2-2; D might be TRBD2 (5 bases). This CDR3 has 15 amino acids. V was shortened by 4 bases and J by 6 bases, with 15 bases between the two germline ends. Germline-derived CDR1 and CDR2 are MNHEY and SVGAGI. This CDR3 is CASSFRASSPGELFF. The CDR3 DNA sequence: TGTGCCAGCAGTTTTCGGGCTAGCAGCCCCGGGGAGCTGTTTTTT.

J is TRBJ2-7 and V is TRBV6-6, with 8 bases aligning to TRBD1. The CDR3 has 14 amino acids. V shed 4 bases, J shed 6 bases, and the junction held 8 bases outside the gene matches. Germline V gene data show CDR1 as MNHNY and CDR2 as SVGAGI (reference sequence). Here the CDR3 DNA reads TGTGCCAGCAGTTCCCCGACAGGGGCCTTCGAGCAGTACTTC. Encoded protein: CASSSPTGAFEQYF.

This clone was recorded at least ten times. The chain combines TRBV5-8 with TRBJ2-7; D possibly corresponds to TRBD1 (6 bases). The CDR3 is 17 amino acids. Germline CDR1 reads SGHTS; CDR2 reads YDEGEE. Trimming shortened V by 1 base and J by 4 bases, and 21 bases separated the two germline ends. The chain's CDR3 is CASSLFVLEGQTYEQYF. CDR3 coding DNA: TGTGCCAGCAGCTTGTTCGTGTTGGAAGGACAGACATACGAGCAGTACTTC.

This clone has only a few counts. The genes are TRBV19 and TRBJ2-7, with 7 nucleotides matching TRBD1. V lost 3 bases to trimming and J lost 6 bases; unmatched junction nucleotides: 2. This CDR3 is built from 12 residues. Germline CDR1 and CDR2: LNHDA and SQIVND (reference sequence). The CDR3, as DNA: TGTGCCAGTAGTATCAAGGGGGCCGAGCAGTACTTC. This codes for CASSIKGAEQYF.

The rearrangement uses TRBV5-4 and TRBJ1-1, with D maybe TRBD1 (6 bases). The germline CDR1 and CDR2 sequences are SGHNT and YYREEE (reference sequence). This CDR3 is 15 amino acids long. V was clipped by 0 bases and J by 3 bases, with 12 bases between them. In DNA form, the CDR3 reads TGTGCCAGCAGCTTGGCCAACAGGGATGACACTGAAGCTTTCTTT. This encodes CASSLANRDDTEAFF.

V gene TRBV11-2 combines with J gene TRBJ2-2, with D tentatively TRBD1 or TRBD2 (5 bases each). Germline V gene lookup returns CDR1 SGHAT and CDR2 FQNNGV. The CDR3 is 15 amino acids. V lost 1 base and J 6 bases, leaving 12 bases between the germline ends. The CDR3 reads CASSLALGDPGELFF. The CDR3 nucleotides are TGTGCCAGCAGCTTAGCGCTAGGGGACCCCGGGGAGCTGTTTTTT.

This chain connects TRBV30 to TRBJ1-6, with 11 positions matching TRBD1. V shed 4 bases, J shed 10 bases, and the junction held 6 bases outside the gene matches. CDR3 length: 14 residues. CDR1 is GTSNPN, CDR2 SVGIG, per germline (reference sequence). The CDR3 nucleotides read TGTGCCTGGACCACGGACAGGGGGCGATCACCCCTCCACTTT. This gives the protein CAWTTDRGRSPLHF.

J is TRBJ1-4 and V is TRBV27; TRBD1 aligns across 7 bases. The junction had 10 bases not matched to a gene; V was cut back by 6 bases and J by 6 bases. From germline, CDR1 is MNHEY and CDR2 SMNVEV (reference sequence). The CDR3 is 15 amino acids. The CDR3 sequence: CASSSTGRRDEKLFF. For the CDR3, the DNA is TGTGCCAGCAGCTCGACAGGGAGGAGAGATGAAAAACTGTTTTTT.

As to this clone: One junction end does not reproduce the germline sequence, and a read error may be involved. The V gene is TRBV7-8, the J gene TRBJ2-3; tentatively, D is TRBD1 or TRBD2 (6 bases each). CDR3 length equals 13 residues. The germline V gene has CDR1 SGHVS and CDR2 FQNEAQ. CDR3 amino acids: CASSLENRGLHYF. The CDR3 bases are TGTGCCAGCAGCTTAGAAAACCGGGGGCTACACTACTTT.

The count of this clone is one. The V gene is TRBV29-1, the J gene TRBJ2-5; 10 bases align to TRBD2. The V gene end was trimmed by 8 bases and the J gene end by 11 bases; junction bases not matched to a gene: 23. This CDR3 contains 16 residues. In germline, CDR1 is SQVTM, CDR2 ANQGSEA. CDR3 protein: CSTRGTSGTGGGEQYF. The DNA of the CDR3 is TGCAGCACTAGAGGTACTAGCGGGACGGGAGGAGGAGAGCAGTACTTC. The whole variable domain, filled in from reference TRBV29-1 and TRBJ2-5, reads SAVISQKPSRDICQRGTSLTIQCQVDSQVTMMFWYRQQPGQSLTLIATANQGSEATYESGFVIDKFPISRPNLTFSTLTVSNMSPEDSSIYLCSTRGTSGTGGGEQYFGPGTRLLVL.

The rearrangement joins TRBV2 to TRBJ2-7; a weak D match, TRBD1 (5 bases). V was cut by 4 bases and J by 0 bases, with 16 bases left in between. This CDR3 region has 16 residues. From germline, CDR1 is SNHLY and CDR2 FYNNEI. In DNA, the CDR3 is TGTGCCAGCAGTGCCCACGGGCAGGGTAGCTCCTACGAGCAGTACTTC. Translation: CASSAHGQGSSYEQYF.

Points on this clone: Only one base separates this from a far larger clonotype, so it likely reflects a read error. The gene calls are TRBV6-6 and TRBJ2-7; 8 positions agree with TRBD1. There are 13 residues in the CDR3. The germline CDR1 and CDR2 sequences are MNHNY and SVGAGI (reference sequence). V gave up 5 bases and J gave up 3 bases; unmatched junction bases: 3. The CDR3 spells CASSHGQGYEQYF. The CDR3 nucleotides read TGTGCCAGCAGTCATGGACAGGGCTACGAGCAGTACTTC.

The rearrangement joins TRBV5-4 to TRBJ2-3, with D perhaps TRBD2 (5 bases). The CDR3 spans 14 residues. The V and J ends lost 2 bases and 4 bases respectively, with 11 bases between them. Germline V gene data show CDR1 as SGHNT and CDR2 as YYREEE (reference sequence). DNA of the CDR3: TGTGCCAGCAGCTTTACGGGAAGCGCAGATACGCAGTATTTT. Protein sequence: CASSFTGSADTQYF.

With respect to this clone: Different DNA sequences within this sample yield the same CDR3. The chain is built from TRBV28 and TRBJ1-5; maybe TRBD1 (5 bases). Trimming left V 4 bases short and J 2 bases short, with 9 bases between. Germline assignment: CDR1 MDHEN and CDR2 SYDVKM. This CDR3 contains 14 residues. CDR3 protein: CASSSPGGNQPQHF. CDR3 DNA sequence: TGTGCCAGCAGTTCTCCGGGGGGCAATCAGCCCCAGCATTTT.

The V call is TRBV10-1, the J call TRBJ1-1, with unresolved D. With 8 bases removed from V and 7 bases from J, the gap between germline ends came to 17 bases. CDR1 WNHNN and CDR2 SYGVQD come from the germline V gene (reference sequence). The CDR3 length is 13 residues. In DNA, the CDR3 is TGCGCCAGCGGGGAGGTATTTGGAGTTGAAGCTTTCTTT. Its protein is CASGEVFGVEAFF.